This T cell receptor (beta chain) came from a study of shared clonotypes between healthy human individuals. Study results and limitations: Generally, naive subsets (rather than memory subsets) showed larger estimated richness. Generation of non-shared clonotypes was less probable than generation of clonotypes shared by all four donors.

TCRdb's copy holds only in-frame clones and misses some; the assay was immunoSEQ multiplex PCR. The sample records approximately 530,000 clones, 90% to 96% being singletons. CDR3 length equals 13 residues. Germline assignment: CDR1 LNHNV and CDR2 YYDKDF (reference sequence). With 0 bases removed from V and 8 bases from J, the gap between germline ends came to 10 bases. Concerning this clone itself: The antigen is undetermined.

Sequencing was done on a sample of naive CD4+ T cells sorted from blood. As to subset: CD45RA+ positively selected. The chain recombines TRBV15 with TRBJ1-2; D not resolved. The receptor comes from a woman aged 30 to 39 in good health. CDR3 amino acids: CATSRENGWGYTF. The CDR3 DNA sequence: TGTGCCACCAGCAGAGAGAATGGATGGGGCTACACCTTC.